These 3 T cell receptor beta chains were all obtained from the same sample, sequenced in a study of tumor-infiltrating lymphocytes in primary liver carcinoma. RNA isolated from unsorted whole blood supplied the blood RNA, with germline DNA also extracted. With 400 to 550 ng total RNA as template and a constant-region primer, TCR beta cDNA was made. Three nested multiplex PCR rounds of slightly modified ARM-PCR generated TCR beta libraries. The study ran its first two PCR rounds for about 11 cycles each, using TRBV1-TRBV30 forward primers and a C-beta reverse primer. TCRdb re-analysed the multiplex PCR reads in MiXCR, keeping a single row per CDR3 protein. The data contain fewer than 350,000 distinct CDR3 sequences, approximately 65% of them seen just once; the ten biggest clones take up roughly 8.6%. Sequencing was carried out using peripheral blood. These receptor sequences come from a man between 40 and 49 years old with primary liver carcinoma and hepatitis B virus infection.

Turning to this clonotype: Here the CDR3 omits its conserved ending phenylalanine or tryptophan, so a read error is the likely source. Because the CDR3's place on the DNA is in doubt, the DNA is left out and the CDR3 is given as listed by TCRdb. This chain joins TRBV6-6 and TRBJ2-5; TRBD2, the D gene given by the table, was not confirmed from the DNA. Germline CDR1 MNHNY, CDR2 SVGAGI (reference sequence). The CDR3 extends over 15 residues, inclusive of both ends. CDR3 residues: CASSYLGGGQETLYL.

This clonotype was found a few times. The rearrangement links TRBV10-3 to TRBJ2-3, with 7 bases that match TRBD1. The CDR3 is 13 amino acids. Germline CDR1 and CDR2: ENHRY and SYGVKD. V was pared by 7 bases and J by 2 bases, with 3 bases of the junction left unmatched. CDR3 sequence: CAIKGQSTDTQYF. Here the CDR3 DNA reads TGTGCCATCAAGGGACAGTCCACAGATACGCAGTATTTT.

This clonotype occurred many times. The rearrangement links TRBV12-3 or TRBV12-4 to TRBJ2-5, with D maybe TRBD2 (5 bases). This CDR3 has 13 amino acids. With 3 bases removed from V and 4 bases from J, the gap between germline ends came to 9 bases. DNA for the CDR3: TGTGCCAGCAGTTTGGCTAGCCGAGAGACCCAGTACTTC. Residues: CASSLASRETQYF.